Below are 10 T cell receptor beta chains sequenced from a single sample in a study of CD8+ T cells in alopecia areata. Treatment meaning: oral pan-JAK inhibitor, 5-10 mg twice daily. Reverse transcribed after extraction, RNA yielded cDNA as the sequencing template. Using immunoSEQ multiplex PCR, the repertoire was profiled, and TCRdb retains in-frame clones only, with some absent. Seen here are about 210,000 clones, around two fifths observed once, and the top ten hold about 2.6%. This sample comprised CD4+ T cells sorted from blood, obtained at roughly week 38, from a patient treated with tofacitinib. The receptors originated from a human donor with alopecia areata.

J is TRBJ1-2 and V is TRBV29-1, with 11 bases that match TRBD1. Trimming at V came to 6 bases and at J to 4 bases, leaving 7 bases not matched to a gene. The CDR3 covers 14 residues. Germline CDR1 is SQVTM and CDR2 is ANQGSEA. CDR3 nucleotide sequence: TGCAGCGTCGCATCCGGGACAGGGGGCTATGGCTACACCTTC. This codes for CSVASGTGGYGYTF.

This clone was detected only a few times. The chain links TRBV29-1 to TRBJ2-7, with D possibly TRBD2 on 5 matching bases. V gave up 4 bases and J gave up 7 bases, with 17 bases separating them. The CDR3 consists of 13 residues. From germline, CDR1 is SQVTM and CDR2 ANQGSEA. The CDR3 loop reads CSVVVPNSGEQYF. CDR3 nucleotides: TGCAGCGTTGTCGTCCCAAACTCGGGGGAGCAGTACTTC.

This chain uses TRBV10-3 with TRBJ2-3; 11 positions agree with TRBD2. CDR1 is ENHRY and CDR2 is SYGVKD in the germline V gene. The CDR3 has 16 residues. The junction had 4 bases not matched to a gene; V was cut back by 4 bases and J by 1 base. DNA for the CDR3: TGTGCCATCAGTGTAACTAGCGGGAGTGGCACAGATACGCAGTATTTT. Protein: CAISVTSGSGTDTQYF.

This clone was recorded once. V and J are TRBV30 and TRBJ2-1; the D gene is possibly TRBD2 (6 bases). Germline V lookup: CDR1 GTSNPN, CDR2 SVGIG (reference sequence). The V end was cut by 3 bases, the J end by 2 bases, with 8 bases between. CDR3 length equals 13 residues. CDR3 residues: CAWSGGTYNEQFF. The CDR3 DNA sequence: TGTGCCTGGAGCGGCGGGACCTACAATGAGCAGTTCTTC.

The rearrangement joins TRBV9 to TRBJ1-1, with D unclear. Germline V gene lookup returns CDR1 SGDLS and CDR2 YYNGEE. The CDR3 has 13 residues. Trimming shortened V by 4 bases and J by 1 base, and 8 bases separated the two germline ends. CDR3 DNA: TGTGCCAGCAGCCCATCAGGGAACACTGAAGCTTTCTTT. Translated: CASSPSGNTEAFF.

This clone was found a few times. This CDR3 is CASSLISRSSSYEQYF. In nucleotides, the CDR3 is TGCGCCAGCAGCTTGATATCCAGGAGCAGCTCCTACGAGCAGTACTTC. This sequence joins TRBV5-1 and TRBJ2-7; D unresolved. Trimming removed 1 base from V and 0 bases from J, with 14 bases in between. Per the germline V gene, CDR1 is SGHRS and CDR2 is YFSETQ. The CDR3 is 16 residues long.

The J gene is TRBJ1-2, the V gene TRBV5-4; D is possibly TRBD1 (5 bases). Trimming pared 3 bases from V and 8 bases from J, leaving 17 bases between. CDR1 and CDR2 (germline): SGHNT, YYREEE (reference sequence). The CDR3 spans 14 residues. The CDR3 DNA reads as TGTGCCAGCAGCTCCCCCGGAGGGGTAAAAGGCTACACCTTC. This translates into CASSSPGGVKGYTF.

The chain recombines TRBV29-1 with TRBJ2-7; 8 bases align to TRBD2. The germline V gene encodes CDR1 SQVTM and CDR2 ANQGSEA. V trimming: 0 bases; J trimming: 3 bases; junction bases outside the gene matches: 10. The CDR3 sequence is 16 residues long. CDR3 sequence reads: CSVEDQTGGRSYEQYF. CDR3 in DNA: TGCAGCGTTGAAGATCAGACGGGAGGGCGTAGCTACGAGCAGTACTTC.

This sequence joins TRBV30 and TRBJ1-5; D gene ambiguous. CDR1 and CDR2 from the germline V gene are GTSNPN and SVGIG (reference sequence). This CDR3 has 13 residues. Trimming removed 7 bases at V and 1 base at J, with 11 bases between. The CDR3 bases are TGTGCCTACAGTAAGAGGAGCAATCAGCCCCAGCATTTT. Translated, it gives CAYSKRSNQPQHF.

This chain joins TRBV28 and TRBJ2-7; 9 bases agree with TRBD2. Germline lookup yields CDR1 MDHEN and CDR2 SYDVKM. The CDR3 runs to 14 residues. V shed 6 bases and J 1 base; nucleotides not matched to a gene: 4. CDR3 DNA: TGTGCCAGCAGCCAACTAGCGGGTTCCTACGAGCAGTACTTC. Translating gives CASSQLAGSYEQYF.